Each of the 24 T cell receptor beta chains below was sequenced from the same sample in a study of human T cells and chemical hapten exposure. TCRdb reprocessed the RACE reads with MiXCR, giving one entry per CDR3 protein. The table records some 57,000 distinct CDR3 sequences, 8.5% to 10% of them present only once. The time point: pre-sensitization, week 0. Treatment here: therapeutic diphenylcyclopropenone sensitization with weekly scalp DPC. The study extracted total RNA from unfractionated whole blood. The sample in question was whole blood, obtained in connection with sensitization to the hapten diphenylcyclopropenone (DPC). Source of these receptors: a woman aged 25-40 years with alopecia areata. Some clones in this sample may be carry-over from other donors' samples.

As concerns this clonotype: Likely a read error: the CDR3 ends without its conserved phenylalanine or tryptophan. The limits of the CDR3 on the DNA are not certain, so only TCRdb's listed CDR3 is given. The CDR3 region is CSVGPGRI. This chain uses TRBV20-1 with TRBJ2-7; the table's D gene call, TRBD2, was not cross checked with the DNA. Germline lookup yields CDR1 DFQATT and CDR2 SNEGSKA (reference sequence). The CDR3 is 8 amino acids long, termini counted.

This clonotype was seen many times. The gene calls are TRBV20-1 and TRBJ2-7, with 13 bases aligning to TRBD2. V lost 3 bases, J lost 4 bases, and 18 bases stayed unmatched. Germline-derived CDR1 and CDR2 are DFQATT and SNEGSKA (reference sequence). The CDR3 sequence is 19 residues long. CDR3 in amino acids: CSARGGTSGDFPRKYEQYF. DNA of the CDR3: TGCAGTGCTAGGGGTGGGACTAGCGGGGATTTTCCGCGTAAATACGAGCAGTACTTC.

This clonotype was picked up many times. CDR3 protein: CASSRTSSYNSPLHF. As DNA, the CDR3 is TGTGCCAGCAGTCGGACAAGCTCCTATAATTCACCCCTCCACTTT. The chain is built from TRBV12-3 or TRBV12-4 and TRBJ1-6; possible D gene TRBD1, 5 bases. V lost 5 bases to trimming and J lost 0 bases, with 8 bases between them. There are 15 residues in the CDR3.

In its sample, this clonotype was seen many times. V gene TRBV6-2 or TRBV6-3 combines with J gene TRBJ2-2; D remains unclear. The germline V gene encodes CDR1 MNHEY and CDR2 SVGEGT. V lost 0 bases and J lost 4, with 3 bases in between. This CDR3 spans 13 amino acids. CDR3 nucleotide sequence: TGTGCCAGCAGTTACTCTGGCACCGGGGAGCTGTTTTTT. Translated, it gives CASSYSGTGELFF.

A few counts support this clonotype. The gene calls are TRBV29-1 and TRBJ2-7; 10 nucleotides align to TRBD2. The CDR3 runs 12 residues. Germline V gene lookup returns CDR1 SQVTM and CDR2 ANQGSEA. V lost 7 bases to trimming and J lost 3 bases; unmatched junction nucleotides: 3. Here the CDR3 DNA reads TGCAGCGCTGGGACTAGCGACTACGAGCAGTACTTC. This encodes CSAGTSDYEQYF.

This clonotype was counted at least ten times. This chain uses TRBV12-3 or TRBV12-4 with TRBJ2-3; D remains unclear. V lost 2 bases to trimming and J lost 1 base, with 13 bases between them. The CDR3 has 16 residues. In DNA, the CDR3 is TGTGCCAGCAGTTTACCCCAGCTACCAGGCACAGATACGCAGTATTTT. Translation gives CASSLPQLPGTDTQYF.

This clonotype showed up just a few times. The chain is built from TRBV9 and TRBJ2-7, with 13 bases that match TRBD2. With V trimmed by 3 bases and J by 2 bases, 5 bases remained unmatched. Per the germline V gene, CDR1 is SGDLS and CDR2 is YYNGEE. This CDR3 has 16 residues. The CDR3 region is CASSAGGTSGAYEQYF. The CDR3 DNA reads TGTGCCAGCAGCGCTGGGGGGACTAGCGGGGCCTACGAGCAGTACTTC.

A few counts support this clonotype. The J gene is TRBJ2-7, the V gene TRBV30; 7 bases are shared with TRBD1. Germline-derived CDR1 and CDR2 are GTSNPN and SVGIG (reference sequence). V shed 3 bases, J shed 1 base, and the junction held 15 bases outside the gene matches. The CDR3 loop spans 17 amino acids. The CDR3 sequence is CAWREITDRFCSYEQYF. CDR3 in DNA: TGTGCCTGGAGGGAGATTACGGACAGGTTTTGTTCCTACGAGCAGTACTTC.

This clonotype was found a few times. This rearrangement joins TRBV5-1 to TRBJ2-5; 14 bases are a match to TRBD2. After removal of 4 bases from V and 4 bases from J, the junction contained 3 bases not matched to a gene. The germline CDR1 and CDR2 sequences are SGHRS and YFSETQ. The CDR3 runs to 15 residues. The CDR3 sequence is CASSPGLAGVETQYF. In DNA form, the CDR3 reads TGCGCCAGCAGCCCGGGACTAGCGGGGGTAGAGACCCAGTACTTC.

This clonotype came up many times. CDR3 loop: CAISEPSGGTDTQYF. CDR3 in DNA: TGTGCCATCAGTGAACCTAGCGGGGGCACAGATACGCAGTATTTT. J is TRBJ2-3 and V is TRBV10-3; 9 bases line up with TRBD2. With V trimmed by 3 bases and J by 1 base, 2 bases remained unmatched. The CDR3 has 15 amino acids. In germline, CDR1 is ENHRY, CDR2 SYGVKD.

CDR3 in DNA: TGTGCCAGCAGCCAAGACGGGGGAGTGAGCACAGATACGCAGTATTTT. It specifies CASSQDGGVSTDTQYF. The chain combines TRBV14 with TRBJ2-3; a possible D gene is TRBD2 (6 bases). Germline CDR1 is SGHDN and CDR2 is FVKESK. V was shortened by 0 bases and J by 0 bases, with 10 bases between the two germline ends. This CDR3 is 16 amino acids long.

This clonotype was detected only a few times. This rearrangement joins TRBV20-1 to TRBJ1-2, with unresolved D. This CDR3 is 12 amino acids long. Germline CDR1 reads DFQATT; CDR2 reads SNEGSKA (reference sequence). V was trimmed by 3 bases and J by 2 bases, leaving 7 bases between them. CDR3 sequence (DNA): TGCAGTGCTAGCAGGACGAACTATGGCTACACCTTC. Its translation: CSASRTNYGYTF.

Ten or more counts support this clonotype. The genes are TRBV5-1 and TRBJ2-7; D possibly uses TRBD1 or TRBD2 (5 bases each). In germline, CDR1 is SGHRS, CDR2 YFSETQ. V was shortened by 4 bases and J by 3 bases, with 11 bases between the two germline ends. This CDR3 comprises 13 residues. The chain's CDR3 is CASSGGAFYEQYF. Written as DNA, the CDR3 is TGCGCCAGCAGCGGGGGTGCCTTCTACGAGCAGTACTTC.

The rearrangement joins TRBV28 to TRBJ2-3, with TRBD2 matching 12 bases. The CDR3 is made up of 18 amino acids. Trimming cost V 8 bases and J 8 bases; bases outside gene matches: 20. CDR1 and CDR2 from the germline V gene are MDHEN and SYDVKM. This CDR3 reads CASHGWSDLAGGPGTQYF. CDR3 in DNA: TGTGCCAGCCATGGTTGGTCAGATCTAGCGGGGGGGCCGGGTACGCAGTATTTT.

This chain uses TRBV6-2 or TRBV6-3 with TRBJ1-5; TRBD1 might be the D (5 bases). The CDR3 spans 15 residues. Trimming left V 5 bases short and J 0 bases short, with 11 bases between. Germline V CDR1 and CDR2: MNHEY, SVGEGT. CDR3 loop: CASSPRDFSNQPQHF. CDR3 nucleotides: TGTGCCAGCAGTCCCAGGGATTTTAGCAATCAGCCCCAGCATTTT.

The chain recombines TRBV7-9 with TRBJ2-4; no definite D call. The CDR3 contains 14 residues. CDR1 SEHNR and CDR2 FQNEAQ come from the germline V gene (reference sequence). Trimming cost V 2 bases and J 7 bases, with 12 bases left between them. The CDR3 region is CASSLSWTPNIQYF. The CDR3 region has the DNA TGTGCCAGCAGCTTATCTTGGACGCCGAACATTCAGTACTTC.

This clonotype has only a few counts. The CDR3 DNA follows: TGTGCCAGCAGTTACATCCCAGGGGTTCAGTACTTC. As protein: CASSYIPGVQYF. The chain employs TRBV6-2 or TRBV6-3 and TRBJ2-4; possibly TRBD1 for D (6 bases). The CDR3 contains 12 residues. V lost 2 bases to trimming and J lost 11 bases, with 10 bases between them. CDR1 MNHEY and CDR2 SVGEGT come from the germline V gene.

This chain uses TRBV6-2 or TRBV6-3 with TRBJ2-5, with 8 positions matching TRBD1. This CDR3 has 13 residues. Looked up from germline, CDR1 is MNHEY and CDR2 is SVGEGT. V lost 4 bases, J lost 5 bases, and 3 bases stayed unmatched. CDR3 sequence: CASSFYRGETQYF. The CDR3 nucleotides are TGTGCCAGCAGTTTCTACAGGGGGGAGACCCAGTACTTC.

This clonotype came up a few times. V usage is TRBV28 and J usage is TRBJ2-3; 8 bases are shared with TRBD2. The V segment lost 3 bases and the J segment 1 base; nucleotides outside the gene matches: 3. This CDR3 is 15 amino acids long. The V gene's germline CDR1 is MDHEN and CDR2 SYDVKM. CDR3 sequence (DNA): TGTGCCAGCAGTTTCTCAGCGGGGGGCACAGATACGCAGTATTTT. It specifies CASSFSAGGTDTQYF.

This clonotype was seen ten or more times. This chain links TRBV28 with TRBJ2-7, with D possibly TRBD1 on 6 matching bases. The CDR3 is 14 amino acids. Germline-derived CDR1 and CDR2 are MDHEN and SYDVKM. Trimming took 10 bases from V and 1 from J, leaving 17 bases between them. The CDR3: CATHGSGASYEQYF. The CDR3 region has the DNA TGTGCCACTCACGGGTCAGGGGCTTCCTACGAGCAGTACTTC.

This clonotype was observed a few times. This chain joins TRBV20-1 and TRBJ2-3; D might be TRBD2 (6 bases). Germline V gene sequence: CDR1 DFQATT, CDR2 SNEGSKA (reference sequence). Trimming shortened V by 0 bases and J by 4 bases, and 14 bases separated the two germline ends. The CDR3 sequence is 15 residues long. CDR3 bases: TGCAGTGCTAGAGATACTAGCTACCCGGCAGATACGCAGTATTTT. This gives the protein CSARDTSYPADTQYF.

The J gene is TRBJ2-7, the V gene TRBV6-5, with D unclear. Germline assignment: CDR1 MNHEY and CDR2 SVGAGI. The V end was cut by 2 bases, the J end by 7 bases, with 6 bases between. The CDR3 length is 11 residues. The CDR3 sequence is CASSYAGEQYF. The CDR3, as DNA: TGTGCCAGCAGTTACGCCGGGGAGCAGTACTTC.

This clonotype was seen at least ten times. CDR3 region: CASSSRVGEIGTDTQYF. CDR3 coding DNA: TGCGCCAGCAGCTCGAGGGTCGGGGAGATAGGCACAGATACGCAGTATTTT. The rearrangement joins TRBV5-1 to TRBJ2-3, with a tentative D call TRBD2 (5 bases). The CDR3 runs 17 residues. Germline V CDR1 and CDR2: SGHRS, YFSETQ. Between the trimmed V and J ends, which lost 3 bases and 1 base, there was a span of 18 bases. The whole variable domain, remainder taken from reference TRBV5-1 and TRBJ2-3, is KAGVTQTPRYLIKTRGQQVTLSCSPISGHRSVSWYQQTPGQGLQFLFEYFSETQRNKGNFPGRFSGRQFSNSRSEMNVSTLELGDSALYLCASSSRVGEIGTDTQYFGPGTRLTVL.

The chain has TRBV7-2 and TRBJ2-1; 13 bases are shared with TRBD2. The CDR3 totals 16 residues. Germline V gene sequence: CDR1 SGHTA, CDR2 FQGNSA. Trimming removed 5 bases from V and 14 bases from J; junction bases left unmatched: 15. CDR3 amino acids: CASSPTPGLAGFREFF. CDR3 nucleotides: TGTGCCAGCAGCCCCACGCCGGGACTAGCGGGGTTTAGAGAGTTCTTC.